This T cell receptor (beta chain) was profiled in a study of control samples from healthy donors and cancer patients (dated by TCRdb to the early 2020s). The CDR1 and CDR2 encoded by the germline V gene are SGHAT and FQNNGV. The cysteine opens and the phenylalanine closes a CDR3 of 14 amino acids. Solely the CDR3 DNA is kept, with 42 bases framed from the first base. V loses 2 bases of germline sequence and J loses 6 bases, and the interval between the two ends is 11 bases. Library prep was done by the immunoSEQ multiplex PCR assay. TCRdb retrieved this table from immuneACCESS and kept in-frame rearrangements only. Not all clones are present; in checked studies, unresolved V genes account for under half, and no reason is known for the remainder. The sample yields approximately 70,000 clones; approximately 80% were counted once. The ten most abundant clones make up around 16% of the sample. Concerning this clone itself: The antigen it recognizes is unknown. Qualities for individual bases were not recorded, and no much larger clone is one base off.

Sequencing used blood. The chain is assembled from TRBV11-2 and TRBJ2-1; the D gene is not confidently resolved. The TCR comes from a man aged 50 to 60 in good health. The CDR3 protein: CASSLRGSGNEQFF. DNA sequence: TGTGCCAGCAGCTTACGCGGTTCGGGCAATGAGCAGTTCTTC.